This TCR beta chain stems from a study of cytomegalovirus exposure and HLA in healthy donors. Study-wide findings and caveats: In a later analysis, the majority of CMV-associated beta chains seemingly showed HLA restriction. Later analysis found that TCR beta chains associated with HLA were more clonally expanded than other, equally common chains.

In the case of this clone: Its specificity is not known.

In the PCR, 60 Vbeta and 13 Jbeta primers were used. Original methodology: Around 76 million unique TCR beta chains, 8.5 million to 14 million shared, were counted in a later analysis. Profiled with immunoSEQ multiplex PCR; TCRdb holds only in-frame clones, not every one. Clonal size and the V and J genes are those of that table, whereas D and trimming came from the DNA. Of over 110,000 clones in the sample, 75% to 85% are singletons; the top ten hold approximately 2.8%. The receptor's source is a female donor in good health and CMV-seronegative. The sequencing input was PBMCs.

CDR3 nucleotides: TGTGCCTGCCAGGGGGCAGGGGAAGCTTTCTTT. The encoded protein is CACQGAGEAFF. This chain links TRBV30 with TRBJ1-1; 8 bases align to TRBD1. The germline V gene has CDR1 GTSNPN and CDR2 SVGIG (reference sequence). The CDR3 spans 11 residues. V gave up 6 bases and J gave up 8 bases; unmatched junction bases: 5.